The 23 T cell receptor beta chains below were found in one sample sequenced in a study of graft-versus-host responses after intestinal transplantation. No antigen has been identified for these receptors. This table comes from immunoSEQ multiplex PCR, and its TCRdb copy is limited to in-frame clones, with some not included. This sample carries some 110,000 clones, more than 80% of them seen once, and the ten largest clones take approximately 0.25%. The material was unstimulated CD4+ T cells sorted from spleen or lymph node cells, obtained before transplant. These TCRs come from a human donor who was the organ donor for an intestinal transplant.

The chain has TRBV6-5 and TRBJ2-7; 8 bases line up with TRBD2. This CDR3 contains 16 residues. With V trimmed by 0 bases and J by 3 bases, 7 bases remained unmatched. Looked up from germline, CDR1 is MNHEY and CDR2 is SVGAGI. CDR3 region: CASSYSGRAGGYEQYF. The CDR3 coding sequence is TGTGCCAGCAGTTACTCGGGGCGGGCGGGAGGCTACGAGCAGTACTTC.

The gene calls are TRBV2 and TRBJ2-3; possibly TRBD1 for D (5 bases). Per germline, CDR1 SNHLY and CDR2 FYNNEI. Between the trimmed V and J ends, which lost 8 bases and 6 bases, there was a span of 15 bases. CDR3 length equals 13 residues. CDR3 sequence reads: CASGHRDADTQYF. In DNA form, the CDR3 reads TGTGCCAGCGGACACCGAGACGCGGATACGCAGTATTTT. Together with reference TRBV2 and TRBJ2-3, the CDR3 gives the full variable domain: EPEVTQTPSHQVTQMGQEVILRCVPISNHLYFYWYRQILGQKVEFLVSFYNNEISEKSEIFDDQFSVERPDGSNFTLKIRSTKLEDSAMYFCASGHRDADTQYFGPGTRLTVL.

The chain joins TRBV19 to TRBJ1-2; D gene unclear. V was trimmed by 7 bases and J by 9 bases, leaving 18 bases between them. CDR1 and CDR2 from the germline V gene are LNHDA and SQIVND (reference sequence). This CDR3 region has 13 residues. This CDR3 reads CASTPIGQARYTF. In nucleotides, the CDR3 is TGTGCCAGTACCCCAATCGGGCAGGCGCGCTACACCTTC.

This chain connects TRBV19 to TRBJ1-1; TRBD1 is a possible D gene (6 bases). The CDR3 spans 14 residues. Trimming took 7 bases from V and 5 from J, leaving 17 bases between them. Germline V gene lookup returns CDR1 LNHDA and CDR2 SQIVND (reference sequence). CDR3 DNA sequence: TGTGCCAGTATCCGAAAGGGGGGTTATACTGAAGCTTTCTTT. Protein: CASIRKGGYTEAFF.

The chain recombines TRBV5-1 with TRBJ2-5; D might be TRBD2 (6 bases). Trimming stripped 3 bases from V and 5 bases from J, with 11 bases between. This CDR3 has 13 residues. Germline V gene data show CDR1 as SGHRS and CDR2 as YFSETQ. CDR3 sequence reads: CASSWGDSETQYF. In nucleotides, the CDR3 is TGCGCCAGCAGCTGGGGGGACTCGGAGACCCAGTACTTC. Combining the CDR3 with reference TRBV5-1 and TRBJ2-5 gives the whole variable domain KAGVTQTPRYLIKTRGQQVTLSCSPISGHRSVSWYQQTPGQGLQFLFEYFSETQRNKGNFPGRFSGRQFSNSRSEMNVSTLELGDSALYLCASSWGDSETQYFGPGTRLLVL.

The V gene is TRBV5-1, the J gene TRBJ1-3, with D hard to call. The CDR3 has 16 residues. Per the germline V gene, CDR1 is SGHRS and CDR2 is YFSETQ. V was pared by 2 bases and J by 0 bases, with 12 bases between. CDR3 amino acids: CASSFQSGFSGNTIYF. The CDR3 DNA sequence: TGCGCCAGCAGCTTCCAGTCGGGGTTCTCTGGAAACACCATATATTTT. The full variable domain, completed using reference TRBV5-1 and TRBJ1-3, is KAGVTQTPRYLIKTRGQQVTLSCSPISGHRSVSWYQQTPGQGLQFLFEYFSETQRNKGNFPGRFSGRQFSNSRSEMNVSTLELGDSALYLCASSFQSGFSGNTIYFGEGSWLTVV.

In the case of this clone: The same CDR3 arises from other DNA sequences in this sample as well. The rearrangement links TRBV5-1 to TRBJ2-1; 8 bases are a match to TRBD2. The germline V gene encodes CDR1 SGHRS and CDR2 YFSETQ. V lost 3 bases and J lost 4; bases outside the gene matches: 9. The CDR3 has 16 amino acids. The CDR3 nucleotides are TGCGCCAGCAGCTGGGGTCAGGGCGGGGGGTACAATGAGCAGTTCTTC. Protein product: CASSWGQGGGYNEQFF.

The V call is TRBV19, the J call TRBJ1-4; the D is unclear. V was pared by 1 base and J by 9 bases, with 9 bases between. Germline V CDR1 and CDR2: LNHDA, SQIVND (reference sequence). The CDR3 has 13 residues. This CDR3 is CASSIGVSQKLFF. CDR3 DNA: TGTGCCAGTAGTATAGGTGTCAGCCAAAAACTGTTTTTT. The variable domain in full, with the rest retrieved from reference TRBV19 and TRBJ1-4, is DGGITQSPKYLFRKEGQNVTLSCEQNLNHDAMYWYRQDPGQGLRLIYYSQIVNDFQKGDIAEGYSVSREKKESFPLTVTSAQKNPTAFYLCASSIGVSQKLFFGSGTQLSVL.

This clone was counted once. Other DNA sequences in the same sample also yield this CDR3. The CDR3 spells CASSPGLAGDNEQFF. DNA for the CDR3: TGCGCCAGCAGCCCGGGACTAGCGGGAGACAATGAGCAGTTCTTC. V gene TRBV5-1 combines with J gene TRBJ2-1, with 14 nucleotides matching TRBD2. The junction had 2 bases not matched to a gene; V was cut back by 4 bases and J by 5 bases. Germline V gives CDR1 SGHRS, CDR2 YFSETQ. This CDR3 is built from 15 residues.

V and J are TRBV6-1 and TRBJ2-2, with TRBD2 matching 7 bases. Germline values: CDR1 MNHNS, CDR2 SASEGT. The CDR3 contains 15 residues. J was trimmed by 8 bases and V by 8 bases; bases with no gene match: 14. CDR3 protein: CASDATSGGEGELFF. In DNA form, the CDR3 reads TGTGCCAGCGACGCCACTAGTGGGGGGGAGGGGGAGCTGTTTTTT.

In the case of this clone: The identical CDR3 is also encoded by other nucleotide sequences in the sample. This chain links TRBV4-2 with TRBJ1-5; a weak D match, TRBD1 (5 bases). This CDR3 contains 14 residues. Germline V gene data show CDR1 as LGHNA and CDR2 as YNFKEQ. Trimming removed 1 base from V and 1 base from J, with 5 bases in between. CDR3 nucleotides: TGTGCCAGCAGCCAAGGGGGCAGCAATCAGCCCCAGCATTTT. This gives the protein CASSQGGSNQPQHF.

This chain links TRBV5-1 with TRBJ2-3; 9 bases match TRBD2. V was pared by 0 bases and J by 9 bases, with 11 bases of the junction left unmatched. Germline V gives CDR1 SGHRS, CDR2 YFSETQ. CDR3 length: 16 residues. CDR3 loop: CASSLGRREGGDTQYF. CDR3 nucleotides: TGCGCCAGCAGCTTGGGCCGGCGGGAGGGAGGGGACACGCAGTATTTT.

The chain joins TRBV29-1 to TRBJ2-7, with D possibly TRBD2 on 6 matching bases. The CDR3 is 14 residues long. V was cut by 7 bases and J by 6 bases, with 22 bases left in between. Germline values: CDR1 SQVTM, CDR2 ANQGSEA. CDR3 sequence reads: CSAGPARDSSEQYF. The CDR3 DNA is TGCAGCGCGGGCCCCGCCAGGGACTCTTCCGAGCAGTACTTC.

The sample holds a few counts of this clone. The CDR3 DNA is TGCGCCAGCAGCTTGACTAGCACAGATACGCAGTATTTT. It codes for CASSLTSTDTQYF. The rearrangement joins TRBV5-1 to TRBJ2-3; D not resolved. In germline, CDR1 is SGHRS, CDR2 YFSETQ. CDR3 length equals 13 residues. Between the trimmed V and J ends, which lost 1 base and 0 bases, there was a span of 3 bases.

CDR3 region: CASRGTGTGEKGYTF. The DNA for the CDR3 is TGTGCCAGTAGGGGGACCGGGACAGGGGAGAAGGGCTACACCTTC. This chain connects TRBV19 to TRBJ1-2; 10 positions match TRBD1. The CDR3 runs 15 residues. Unmatched junction bases numbered 12, after V lost 6 bases and J lost 8 bases. CDR1 is LNHDA, CDR2 SQIVND, per germline (reference sequence). Full variable domain (outside the CDR3, taken from reference TRBV19 and TRBJ1-2): DGGITQSPKYLFRKEGQNVTLSCEQNLNHDAMYWYRQDPGQGLRLIYYSQIVNDFQKGDIAEGYSVSREKKESFPLTVTSAQKNPTAFYLCASRGTGTGEKGYTFGSGTRLTVV.

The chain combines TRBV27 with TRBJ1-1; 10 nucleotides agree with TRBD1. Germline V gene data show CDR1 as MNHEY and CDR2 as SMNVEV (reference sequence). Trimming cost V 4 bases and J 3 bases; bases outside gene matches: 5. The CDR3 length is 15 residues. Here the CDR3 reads CASSSRTGGYTEAFF. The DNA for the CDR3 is TGTGCCAGCAGTTCACGGACAGGGGGATACACTGAAGCTTTCTTT.

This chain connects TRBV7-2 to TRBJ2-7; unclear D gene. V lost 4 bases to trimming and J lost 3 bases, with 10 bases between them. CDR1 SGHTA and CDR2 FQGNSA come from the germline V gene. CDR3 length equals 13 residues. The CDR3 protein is CASSSSLGYEQYF. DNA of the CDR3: TGTGCCAGCAGCTCCTCCCTCGGCTACGAGCAGTACTTC.

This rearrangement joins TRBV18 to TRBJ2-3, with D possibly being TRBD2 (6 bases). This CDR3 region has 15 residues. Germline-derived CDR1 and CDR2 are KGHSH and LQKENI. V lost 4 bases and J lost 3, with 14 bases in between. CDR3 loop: CASSLLRERTDTQYF. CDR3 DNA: TGTGCCAGCTCACTTCTCCGGGAGCGGACAGATACGCAGTATTTT.

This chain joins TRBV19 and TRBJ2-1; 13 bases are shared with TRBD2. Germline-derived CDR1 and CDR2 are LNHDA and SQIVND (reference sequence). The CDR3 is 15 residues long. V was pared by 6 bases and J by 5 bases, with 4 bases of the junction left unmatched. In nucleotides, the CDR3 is TGTGCCAGTAGGACTAGCGGGAGGAACAACAATGAGCAGTTCTTC. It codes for CASRTSGRNNNEQFF.

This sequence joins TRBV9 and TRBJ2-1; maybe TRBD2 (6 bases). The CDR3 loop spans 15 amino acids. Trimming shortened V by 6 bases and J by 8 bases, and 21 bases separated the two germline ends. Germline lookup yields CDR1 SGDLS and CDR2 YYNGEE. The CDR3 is CASTLGTGEGHEQFF. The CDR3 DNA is TGTGCCAGCACCCTCGGGACTGGGGAAGGCCATGAGCAGTTCTTC.

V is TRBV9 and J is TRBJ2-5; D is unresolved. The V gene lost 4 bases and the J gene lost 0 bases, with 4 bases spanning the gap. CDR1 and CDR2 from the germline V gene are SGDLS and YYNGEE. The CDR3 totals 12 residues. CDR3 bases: TGTGCCAGCAGCCTGTACCAAGAGACCCAGTACTTC. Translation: CASSLYQETQYF.

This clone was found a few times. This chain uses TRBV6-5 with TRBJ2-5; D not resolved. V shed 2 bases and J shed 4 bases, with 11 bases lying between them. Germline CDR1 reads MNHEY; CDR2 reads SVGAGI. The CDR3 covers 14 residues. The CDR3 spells CASSYPKGRETQYF. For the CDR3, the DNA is TGTGCCAGCAGTTACCCGAAGGGTCGAGAGACCCAGTACTTC.

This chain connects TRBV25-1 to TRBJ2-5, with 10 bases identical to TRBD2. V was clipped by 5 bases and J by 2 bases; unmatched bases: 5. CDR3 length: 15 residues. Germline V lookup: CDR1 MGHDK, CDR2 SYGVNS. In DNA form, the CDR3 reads TGTGCCAGCAGTTGGGAGCGGGAGGGTCAAGAGACCCAGTACTTC. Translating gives CASSWEREGQETQYF.